One T cell receptor beta chain is described in this entry. Method: immunoSEQ multiplex PCR; TCRdb's copy keeps in-frame clones and lacks some. The table records around 380,000 clones, over 65% of them present only once. The data were taken from a study of blood T cell repertoires in COVID-19. On the study more broadly: Sample material is recorded as cDNA or gDNA derived from T cells, B-cell-depleted T cells, or PBMCs.

CDR3 size: 14 residues. V shed 4 bases and J 9 bases; nucleotides not matched to a gene: 4. Looked up from germline, CDR1 is SNHLY and CDR2 is FYNNEI. This sequence originates from a human donor with acute or convalescent COVID-19. The donor label of this sample is uncertain. The rearrangement joins TRBV2 to TRBJ1-5, with TRBD1 matching 12 bases. Sequencing used peripheral blood. Here the CDR3 DNA reads TGTGCCAGCAGTGTGGGACAGGGGGCTCGGCCCCAGCATTTT. It yields the protein CASSVGQGARPQHF.